This T cell receptor beta chain appears in the sequencing data of a study of T-cell memory formation after mild COVID-19. In TCRdb, the 5' RACE reads were re-called with MiXCR into one record per CDR3 protein. The sample comprises 550,000 to 600,000 distinct CDR3 sequences, approximately 15% of which are singletons, and approximately 8.1% rests with the top ten. The CDR3 extends over 15 amino acids. The ends lost 4 bases at V and 9 bases at J; junction bases unmatched: 14. Germline V gene sequence: CDR1 SEHNR, CDR2 FQNEAQ (reference sequence). Sequenced material: PBMCs or a T cell subset sorted from them (not recorded which). This sequence joins TRBV7-9 and TRBJ2-7; 8 nucleotides align to TRBD2. This sequence was found in an adult woman who had mild COVID-19 (a few samples of this study predate the infection). Cell type and time point are not known. The CDR3 loop is CASSYAISGSVSQYF. The CDR3 nucleotides read TGTGCCAGCAGCTACGCCATAAGCGGGAGTGTCTCGCAGTACTTC.